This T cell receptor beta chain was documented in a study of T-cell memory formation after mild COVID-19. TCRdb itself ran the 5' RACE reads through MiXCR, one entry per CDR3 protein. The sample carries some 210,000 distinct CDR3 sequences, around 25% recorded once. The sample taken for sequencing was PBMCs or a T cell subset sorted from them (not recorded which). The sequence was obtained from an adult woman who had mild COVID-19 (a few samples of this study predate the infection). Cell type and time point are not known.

The CDR3 region is CASSLGTRMYQETQYF. CDR3 DNA: TGCGCCAGCAGCTTGGGGACCCGTATGTACCAAGAGACCCAGTACTTC. The chain carries TRBV5-1 and TRBJ2-5; D call uncertain. CDR3 length: 16 amino acids. Germline V lookup: CDR1 SGHRS, CDR2 YFSETQ. Trimming removed 0 bases from V and 0 bases from J, with 12 bases in between. Based on the CDR3 plus reference TRBV5-1 and TRBJ2-5, the full variable domain is KAGVTQTPRYLIKTRGQQVTLSCSPISGHRSVSWYQQTPGQGLQFLFEYFSETQRNKGNFPGRFSGRQFSNSRSEMNVSTLELGDSALYLCASSLGTRMYQETQYFGPGTRLLVL.